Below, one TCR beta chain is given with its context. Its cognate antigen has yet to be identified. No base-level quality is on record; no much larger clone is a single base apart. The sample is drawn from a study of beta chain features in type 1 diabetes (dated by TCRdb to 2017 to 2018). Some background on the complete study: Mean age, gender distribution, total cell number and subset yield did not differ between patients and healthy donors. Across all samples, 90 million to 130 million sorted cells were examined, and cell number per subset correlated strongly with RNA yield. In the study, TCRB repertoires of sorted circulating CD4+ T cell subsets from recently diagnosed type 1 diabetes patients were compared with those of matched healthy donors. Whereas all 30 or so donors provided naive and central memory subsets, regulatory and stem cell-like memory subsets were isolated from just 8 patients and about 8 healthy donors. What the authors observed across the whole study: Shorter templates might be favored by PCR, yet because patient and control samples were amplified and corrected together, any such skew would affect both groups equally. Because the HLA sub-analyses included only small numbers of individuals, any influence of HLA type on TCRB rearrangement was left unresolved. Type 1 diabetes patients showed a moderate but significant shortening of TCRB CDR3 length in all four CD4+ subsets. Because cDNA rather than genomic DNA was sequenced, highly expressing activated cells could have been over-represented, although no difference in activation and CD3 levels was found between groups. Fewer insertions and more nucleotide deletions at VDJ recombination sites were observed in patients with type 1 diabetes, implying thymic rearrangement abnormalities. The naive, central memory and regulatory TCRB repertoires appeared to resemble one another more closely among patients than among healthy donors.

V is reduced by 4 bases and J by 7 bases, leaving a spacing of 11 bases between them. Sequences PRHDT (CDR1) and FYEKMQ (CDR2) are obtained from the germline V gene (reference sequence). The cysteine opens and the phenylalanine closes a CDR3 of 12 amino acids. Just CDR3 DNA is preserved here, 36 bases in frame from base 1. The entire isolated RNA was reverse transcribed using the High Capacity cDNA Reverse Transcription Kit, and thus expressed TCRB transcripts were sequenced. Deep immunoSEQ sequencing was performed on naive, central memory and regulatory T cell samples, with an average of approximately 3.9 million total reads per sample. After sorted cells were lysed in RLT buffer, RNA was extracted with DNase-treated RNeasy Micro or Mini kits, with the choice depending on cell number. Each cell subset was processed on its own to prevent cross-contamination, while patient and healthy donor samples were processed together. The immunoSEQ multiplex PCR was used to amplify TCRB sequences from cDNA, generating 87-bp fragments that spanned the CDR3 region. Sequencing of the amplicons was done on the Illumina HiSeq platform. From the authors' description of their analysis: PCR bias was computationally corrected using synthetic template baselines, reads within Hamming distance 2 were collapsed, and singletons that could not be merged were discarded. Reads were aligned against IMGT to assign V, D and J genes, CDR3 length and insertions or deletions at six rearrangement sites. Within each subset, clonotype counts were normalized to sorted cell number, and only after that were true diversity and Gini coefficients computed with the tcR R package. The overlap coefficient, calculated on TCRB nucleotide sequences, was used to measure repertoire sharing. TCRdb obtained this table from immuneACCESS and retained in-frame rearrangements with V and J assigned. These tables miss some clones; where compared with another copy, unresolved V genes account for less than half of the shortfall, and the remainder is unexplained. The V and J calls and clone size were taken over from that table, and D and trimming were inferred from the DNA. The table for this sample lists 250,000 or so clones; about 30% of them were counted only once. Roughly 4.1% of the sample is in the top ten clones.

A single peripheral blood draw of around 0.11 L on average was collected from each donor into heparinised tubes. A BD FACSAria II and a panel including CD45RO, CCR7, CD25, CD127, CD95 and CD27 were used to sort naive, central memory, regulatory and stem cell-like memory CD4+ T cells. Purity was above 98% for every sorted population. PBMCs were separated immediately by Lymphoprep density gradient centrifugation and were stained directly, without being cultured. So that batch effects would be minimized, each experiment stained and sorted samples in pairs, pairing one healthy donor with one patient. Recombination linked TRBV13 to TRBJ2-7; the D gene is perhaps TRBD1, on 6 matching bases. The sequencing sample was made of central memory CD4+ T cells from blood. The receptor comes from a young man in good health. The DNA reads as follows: TGTGCCAGCAGCTGGGGGCAGGGTGAGCAGTACTTC. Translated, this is CASSWGQGEQYF.